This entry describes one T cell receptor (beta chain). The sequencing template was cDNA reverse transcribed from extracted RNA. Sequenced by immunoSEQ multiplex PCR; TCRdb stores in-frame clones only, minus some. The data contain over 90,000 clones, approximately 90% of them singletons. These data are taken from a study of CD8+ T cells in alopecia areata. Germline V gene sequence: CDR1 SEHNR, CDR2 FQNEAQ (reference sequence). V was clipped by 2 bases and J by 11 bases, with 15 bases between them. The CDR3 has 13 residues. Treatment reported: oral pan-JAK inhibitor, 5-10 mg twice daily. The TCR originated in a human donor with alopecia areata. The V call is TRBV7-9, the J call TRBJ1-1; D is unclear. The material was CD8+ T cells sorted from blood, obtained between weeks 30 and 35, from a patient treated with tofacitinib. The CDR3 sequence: CASSLSDQRAAFF. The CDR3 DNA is TGTGCCAGCAGCTTATCGGACCAGAGGGCCGCTTTCTTT.